A selection of T cell receptor beta chains follows, all from one sample in a study of shared clonotypes between healthy human individuals. Libraries were prepared by immunoSEQ multiplex PCR; TCRdb keeps only in-frame clonotypes and omits some of them. The profile shows 2 million to 2.5 million clones, 90% to 95% of them singletons. The specimen sequenced was naive CD4+ T cells sorted from blood. These receptors came from a man younger than 30 in good health. Each CDR3 is given without its conserved first and last residue. Each record gives: CDR3 protein, CDR3 length, V gene, J gene.

CDR3 protein: ASSVGLADPYEQY
CDR3 length: 13
V gene: TRBV5-4
J gene: TRBJ2-7

CDR3 protein: ASSAGTLNSYEQY
CDR3 length: 13
V gene: TRBV6-1
J gene: TRBJ2-7

CDR3 protein: ASKLGGWNTEAF
CDR3 length: 12
V gene: TRBV5-1
J gene: TRBJ1-1

CDR3 protein: ASMRWWDRGYEQY
CDR3 length: 13
V gene: TRBV28
J gene: TRBJ2-7

CDR3 protein: ASTGQGAIYGYT
CDR3 length: 12
V gene: TRBV19
J gene: TRBJ1-2

CDR3 protein: ASSLSPQAGDAKNIQY
CDR3 length: 16
V gene: TRBV7-9
J gene: TRBJ2-4

CDR3 protein: ASSGDRGVNTEAF
CDR3 length: 13
V gene: TRBV2
J gene: TRBJ1-1

CDR3 protein: ASSSGNPYNSPLH
CDR3 length: 13
V gene: TRBV5-6
J gene: TRBJ1-6

CDR3 protein: ASSLAREGGYT
CDR3 length: 11
V gene: TRBV7-2
J gene: TRBJ1-2

CDR3 protein: ASRGTGDGYT
CDR3 length: 10
V gene: TRBV27
J gene: TRBJ1-2

CDR3 protein: ASSAPPGGPADTQY
CDR3 length: 14
V gene: TRBV9
J gene: TRBJ2-3

CDR3 protein: ASSPVGGGGQTQY
CDR3 length: 13
V gene: TRBV5-1
J gene: TRBJ2-5

CDR3 protein: ASSWDLSGELF
CDR3 length: 11
V gene: TRBV5-1
J gene: TRBJ2-2

CDR3 protein: ASSLSLAWNEQY
CDR3 length: 12
V gene: TRBV7-9
J gene: TRBJ2-7

CDR3 protein: AWSAMGHQH
CDR3 length: 9
V gene: TRBV30
J gene: TRBJ1-5

CDR3 protein: ASSERLAGGKETQY
CDR3 length: 14
V gene: TRBV6-1
J gene: TRBJ2-5

CDR3 protein: SVRAGGLSSYNEQF
CDR3 length: 14
V gene: TRBV29-1
J gene: TRBJ2-1

CDR3 protein: AISGVAGGIYEQY
CDR3 length: 13
V gene: TRBV10-3
J gene: TRBJ2-7

CDR3 protein: ASTPGSAVNEQF
CDR3 length: 12
V gene: TRBV7-9
J gene: TRBJ2-1

CDR3 protein: AISVSDEYEQY
CDR3 length: 11
V gene: TRBV10-3
J gene: TRBJ2-7

CDR3 protein: AWSVPWDRGRRVTGELF
CDR3 length: 17
V gene: TRBV30
J gene: TRBJ2-2

CDR3 protein: ASSQLGTRFPGEQF
CDR3 length: 14
V gene: TRBV4-1
J gene: TRBJ2-1

CDR3 protein: ASSPSGNVDTQY
CDR3 length: 12
V gene: TRBV5-1
J gene: TRBJ2-3

CDR3 protein: ASSPSRTGYEF
CDR3 length: 11
V gene: TRBV5-6
J gene: TRBJ2-1

CDR3 protein: ASSLGAGATDTQY
CDR3 length: 13
V gene: TRBV7-8
J gene: TRBJ2-3

CDR3 protein: ASSQQGTGYSPLH
CDR3 length: 13
V gene: TRBV5-1
J gene: TRBJ1-6

CDR3 protein: AWRRVAPYEQY
CDR3 length: 11
V gene: TRBV30
J gene: TRBJ2-7

CDR3 protein: ASSPQQGAANEKLF
CDR3 length: 14
V gene: TRBV11-2
J gene: TRBJ1-4

CDR3 protein: ASSGGTVANIQY
CDR3 length: 12
V gene: TRBV28
J gene: TRBJ2-4

CDR3 protein: ASSVGSLAGEQY
CDR3 length: 12
V gene: TRBV9
J gene: TRBJ2-7

CDR3 protein: ASISQYNEQF
CDR3 length: 10
V gene: TRBV19
J gene: TRBJ2-1